This TCR beta chain derives from a study of blood T cells in healthy people across ages. Alongside a J-beta primer mix, a sample-barcoded 5' primer served in a second PCR lasting roughly 6 to 11 cycles. TCRdb reanalysed the 5' RACE reads using MiXCR and keeps one entry per CDR3 protein. Of 700,000 to 950,000 distinct CDR3 sequences listed, about three fifths are singletons. Study conclusions and caveats: The long-lived group displayed more naive CD4+ cells, plus higher diversity, than the aged donors did. Strong correlation existed between TCR beta diversity and naive T cell percentage.

In its sample, this clonotype was seen a few times. Antigen specificity is unknown. CDR3 size: 15 residues. The germline gives CDR1 SGHDT, CDR2 YYEEEE. V shed 1 base and J shed 5 bases, with 10 bases lying between them. Sequencing was done on a sample of blood. This TCR came from a man aged 25 to 40 in good health. This chain links TRBV5-6 with TRBJ1-6, with D perhaps matching TRBD1 (6 bases). CDR3 coding DNA: TGTGCCAGCAGCTTGACAGGGTCCGATAATTCACCCCTCCACTTT. Residues: CASSLTGSDNSPLHF.